The text below deals with one T cell receptor (beta chain). Original data processing: The authors estimated nucleated cell counts from reference gene primer amplification. This table comes from immunoSEQ multiplex PCR, and its TCRdb copy is limited to in-frame clones, with some not included. That table supplies the V and J calls and clone size; D and trimming were determined from the DNA. Of some 170,000 clones listed, 87% are singletons. Germline CDR1 reads MNHEY; CDR2 reads SMNVEV (reference sequence). The V gene lost 3 bases and the J gene lost 1 base, with 6 bases spanning the gap. There are 13 residues in the CDR3. The source of the sample is a study of blood T cell repertoires in COVID-19. At the level of the study: T cells, B-cell-depleted T cells, or PBMCs supplied cDNA or gDNA.

The sequence was collected from a woman aged 45-65 years with acute or convalescent COVID-19. The gene calls are TRBV27 and TRBJ1-2; unclear D gene. Source material: peripheral blood. The CDR3 reads CASSFEGNYGYTF. The CDR3 nucleotides are TGTGCCAGCAGTTTTGAGGGTAACTATGGCTACACCTTC.